These 10 T cell receptor beta chains were sequenced from one sample in a study of OX40 agonist ivuxolimab in advanced cancers. Libraries were constructed by the immunoSEQ multiplex PCR assay. TCRdb re-hosts the immuneACCESS table, in-frame sequences only. Its copies lack some clones; in the studies checked, an unresolved V gene accounts for under half of them, and the cause for the rest is not known. The sample includes about 78,000 clones, with around nine tenths observed a single time. The biggest ten clones account for under 3.5% of the sample. The specimen was CD4+ or CD8+ T cells sorted from blood, collected in a trial of the OX40 agonist ivuxolimab. The receptors come from an adult with an advanced solid tumor such as melanoma, head and neck, liver or kidney cancer.

This clone occurred once. The chain carries TRBV19 and TRBJ1-2; 10 bases agree with TRBD1. From germline, CDR1 is LNHDA and CDR2 SQIVND (reference sequence). The CDR3 length is 14 residues. J was trimmed by 4 bases and V by 7 bases; bases with no gene match: 6. Here the CDR3 DNA reads TGTGCCAGTAACCCCGACAGGGGGCTCTATGGCTACACCTTC. Its protein is CASNPDRGLYGYTF.

This chain connects TRBV5-4 to TRBJ2-2; 7 bases line up with TRBD1. Germline V gene lookup returns CDR1 SGHNT and CDR2 YYREEE (reference sequence). The CDR3 is made up of 15 amino acids. With V trimmed by 7 bases and J by 7 bases, 13 bases remained unmatched. CDR3 region: CASRPFGTAYGELFF. The CDR3 DNA reads as TGTGCCAGCCGACCCTTCGGGACAGCCTACGGGGAGCTGTTTTTT.

This chain uses TRBV11-2 with TRBJ2-1; D is tentatively TRBD1 or TRBD2 (5 bases each). Germline V gene data show CDR1 as SGHAT and CDR2 as FQNNGV. V gave up 4 bases and J gave up 10 bases, with 14 bases separating them. The CDR3 has 13 amino acids. DNA for the CDR3: TGTGCCAGCAGCTCCACTTGGGGCGGGGAGCAGTTCTTC. The encoded protein is CASSSTWGGEQFF.

This chain connects TRBV5-6 to TRBJ1-5; 7 bases agree with TRBD1. The V gene end was trimmed by 4 bases and the J gene end by 5 bases; junction bases not matched to a gene: 3. Per the germline V gene, CDR1 is SGHDT and CDR2 is YYEEEE. This CDR3 spans 13 amino acids. CDR3 DNA: TGTGCCAGCAGCGTCGGGACAGATCAGCCCCAGCATTTT. It yields the protein CASSVGTDQPQHF.

This rearrangement joins TRBV5-5 to TRBJ1-1; 8 nucleotides match TRBD1. Germline CDR1 reads SGHKS; CDR2 reads YYEKEE (reference sequence). The ends lost 0 bases at V and 8 bases at J; junction bases unmatched: 6. This CDR3 is 14 amino acids long. The CDR3 is CASSLGGQELEAFF. The CDR3 DNA reads as TGTGCCAGCAGCTTGGGGGGACAGGAGCTAGAAGCTTTCTTT.

V is TRBV5-1 and J is TRBJ1-4; D call uncertain. Trimming took off 0 bases at V and 8 bases at J, with 8 bases between the two ends. This CDR3 is 13 amino acids long. Germline-derived CDR1 and CDR2 are SGHRS and YFSETQ. CDR3 amino acids: CASSLAGMEKLFF. In DNA, the CDR3 is TGCGCCAGCAGCTTGGCTGGGATGGAAAAACTGTTTTTT. The whole variable domain, remainder taken from reference TRBV5-1 and TRBJ1-4, is KAGVTQTPRYLIKTRGQQVTLSCSPISGHRSVSWYQQTPGQGLQFLFEYFSETQRNKGNFPGRFSGRQFSNSRSEMNVSTLELGDSALYLCASSLAGMEKLFFGSGTQLSVL.

This chain joins TRBV6-1 and TRBJ2-3, with 7 bases that match TRBD2. V trimming: 1 base; J trimming: 6 bases; junction bases outside the gene matches: 4. Germline CDR1 MNHNS, CDR2 SASEGT. The CDR3 consists of 14 residues. The CDR3 DNA reads as TGTGCCAGCAGTGAAGGGCGGGGGAGGGATACGCAGTATTTT. Translated, it gives CASSEGRGRDTQYF.

J is TRBJ2-1 and V is TRBV7-2; the match to TRBD2 covers 10 bases. J lost 5 bases, V lost 2 bases, and 3 bases had no gene match. The CDR3 sequence is 15 residues long. Germline CDR1 is SGHTA and CDR2 is FQGNSA. The CDR3 coding sequence is TGTGCCAGCAGCTTAAGGACTAGCGGCAACAATGAGCAGTTCTTC. Its translation: CASSLRTSGNNEQFF.

This clone was detected only once. This chain uses TRBV5-1 with TRBJ2-2; the D gene could be TRBD1 or TRBD2 (6 bases each). Trimming left V 10 bases short and J 3 bases short, with 16 bases between. CDR3 length equals 14 residues. Germline CDR1 is SGHRS and CDR2 is YFSETQ. In nucleotides, the CDR3 is TGCGCCTGCAATAACGGGGGCGACACCGGGGAGCTGTTTTTT. It yields the protein CACNNGGDTGELFF.

This chain joins TRBV27 and TRBJ2-5; D is undetermined. This CDR3 is built from 13 residues. V was trimmed by 5 bases and J by 3 bases, leaving 10 bases between them. Germline V gives CDR1 MNHEY, CDR2 SMNVEV (reference sequence). DNA of the CDR3: TGTGCCAGCAGTCTTACCCGGGAAGAGACCCAGTACTTC. Its translation: CASSLTREETQYF.